A single sample is the source of the 7 T cell receptor beta chains below, sequenced in a study of T-cell reconstitution after alpha-beta-depleted transplantation in children. As it was prepared, the TCRbeta library received unique molecular identifiers. MiXCR was run by TCRdb on the PCR reads, yielding one entry per CDR3 protein. The table includes around 800,000 distinct CDR3 sequences, 15% to 20% detected once. The specimen was PBMCs, mostly from graft donor cells, collected 360 days after TCRalphabeta/CD19-depleted stem cell transplant. These receptors were obtained from a male patient aged 5 to 17 who had a stem cell transplant for acute lymphoblastic leukemia, so the T cells may come from the graft donor.

This chain connects TRBV2 to TRBJ2-5, with 12 bases identical to TRBD2. Germline V lookup: CDR1 SNHLY, CDR2 FYNNEI. V shed 5 bases, J shed 5 bases, and the junction held 9 bases outside the gene matches. The length of the CDR3 is 16 residues. CDR3 residues: CASSPRTSGAGETQYF. In DNA form, the CDR3 reads TGTGCCAGCAGTCCCAGGACTAGCGGGGCGGGGGAGACCCAGTACTTC.

This clonotype appeared a few times. This chain uses TRBV24-1 with TRBJ2-1; 12 bases agree with TRBD2. This CDR3 spans 15 amino acids. V gave up 6 bases and J gave up 8 bases; unmatched junction bases: 7. Germline V CDR1 and CDR2: KGHDR, SFDVKD. CDR3: CATSKTSGRRDEQFF. CDR3 bases: TGTGCCACCAGTAAGACTAGCGGGAGACGCGATGAGCAGTTCTTC.

This clonotype was seen ten or more times. The rearrangement links TRBV29-1 to TRBJ2-7, with 9 bases matching TRBD2. Looked up from germline, CDR1 is SQVTM and CDR2 is ANQGSEA. This CDR3 has 13 residues. V gave up 2 bases and J gave up 5 bases; unmatched junction bases: 4. This CDR3 reads CSVEPASGNEQYF. The CDR3, as DNA: TGCAGCGTTGAACCGGCTAGCGGGAACGAGCAGTACTTC.

This clonotype occurred a few times. The chain joins TRBV7-9 to TRBJ2-3; no reliable D call. Trimming left V 2 bases short and J 5 bases short, with 8 bases between. Germline CDR1 and CDR2: SEHNR and FQNEAQ (reference sequence). This CDR3 has 13 residues. The CDR3 protein is CASSLPSEDTQYF. The CDR3 bases are TGTGCCAGCAGCTTACCGAGTGAAGATACGCAGTATTTT.

V usage is TRBV2 and J usage is TRBJ2-1; the D is unclear. This CDR3 contains 14 residues. V was clipped by 4 bases and J by 6 bases, with 13 bases between them. Looked up from germline, CDR1 is SNHLY and CDR2 is FYNNEI. The CDR3, as DNA: TGTGCCAGCAGTGGGGCCCTGAGGTTCAATGAGCAGTTCTTC. It is translated as CASSGALRFNEQFF.

Only a few counts were recorded for this clonotype. The chain couples TRBV30 to TRBJ2-5; D not resolved. Deletions cut 1 base from V and 5 bases from J, with 8 bases between. Per the germline V gene, CDR1 is GTSNPN and CDR2 is SVGIG (reference sequence). The CDR3 has 12 residues. The CDR3: CAWSALRETQYF. The DNA for the CDR3 is TGTGCCTGGAGTGCCTTGCGGGAGACCCAGTACTTC.

The V and J genes are TRBV4-1 and TRBJ2-7; perhaps TRBD2 as D (6 bases). CDR1 MGHRA and CDR2 YSYEKL come from the germline V gene. The V end was cut by 4 bases, the J end by 3 bases, with 16 bases between. CDR3 length equals 15 residues. CDR3 bases: TGCGCCAGCAGCCCGTCTTTCCGGGGAGGCTACGAGCAGTACTTC. This codes for CASSPSFRGGYEQYF.